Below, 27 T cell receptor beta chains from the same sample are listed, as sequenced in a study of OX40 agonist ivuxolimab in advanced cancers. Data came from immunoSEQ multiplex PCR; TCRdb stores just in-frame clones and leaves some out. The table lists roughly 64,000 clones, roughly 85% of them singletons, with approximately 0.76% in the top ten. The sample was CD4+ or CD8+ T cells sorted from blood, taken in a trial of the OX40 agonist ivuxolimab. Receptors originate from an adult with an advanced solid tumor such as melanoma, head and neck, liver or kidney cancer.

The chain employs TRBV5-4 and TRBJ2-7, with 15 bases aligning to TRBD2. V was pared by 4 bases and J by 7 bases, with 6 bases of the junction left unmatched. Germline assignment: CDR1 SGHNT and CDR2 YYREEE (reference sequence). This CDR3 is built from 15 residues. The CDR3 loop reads CASSPGTSGRREQYF. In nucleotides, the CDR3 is TGTGCCAGCAGCCCCGGGACTAGCGGGAGGAGGGAGCAGTACTTC.

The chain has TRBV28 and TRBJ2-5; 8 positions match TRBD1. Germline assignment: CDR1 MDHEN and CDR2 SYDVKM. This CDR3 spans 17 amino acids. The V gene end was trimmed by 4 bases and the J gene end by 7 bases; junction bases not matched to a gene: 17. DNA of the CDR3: TGTGCCAGCAGTTCCCCCACCACAGGGGGGCGAGCGGGGACCCAGTACTTC. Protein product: CASSSPTTGGRAGTQYF.

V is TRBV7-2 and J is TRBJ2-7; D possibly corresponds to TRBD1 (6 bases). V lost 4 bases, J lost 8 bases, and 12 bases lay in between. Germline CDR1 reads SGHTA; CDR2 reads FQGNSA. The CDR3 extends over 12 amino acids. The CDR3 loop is CASSSSGAKQYF. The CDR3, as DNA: TGTGCCAGCAGCTCGTCAGGGGCTAAGCAGTACTTC.

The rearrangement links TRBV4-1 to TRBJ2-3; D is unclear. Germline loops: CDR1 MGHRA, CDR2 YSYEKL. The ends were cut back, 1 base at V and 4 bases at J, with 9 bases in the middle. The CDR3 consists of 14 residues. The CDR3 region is CASSQGTSSDTQYF. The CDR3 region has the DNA TGCGCCAGCAGCCAAGGGACCTCGTCAGATACGCAGTATTTT.

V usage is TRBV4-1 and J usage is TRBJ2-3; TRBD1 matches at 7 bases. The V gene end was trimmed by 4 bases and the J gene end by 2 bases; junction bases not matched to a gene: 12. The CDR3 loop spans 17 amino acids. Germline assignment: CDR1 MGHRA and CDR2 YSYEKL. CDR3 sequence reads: CASSLSSGQPTTDTQYF. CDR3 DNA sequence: TGCGCCAGCAGCCTGAGTTCGGGACAGCCTACCACAGATACGCAGTATTTT.

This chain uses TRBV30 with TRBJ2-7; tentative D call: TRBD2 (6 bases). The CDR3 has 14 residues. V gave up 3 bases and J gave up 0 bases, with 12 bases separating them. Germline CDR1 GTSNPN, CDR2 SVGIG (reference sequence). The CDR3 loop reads CAWRRLGGSYEQYF. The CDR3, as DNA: TGTGCCTGGAGGAGACTAGGTGGCTCCTACGAGCAGTACTTC.

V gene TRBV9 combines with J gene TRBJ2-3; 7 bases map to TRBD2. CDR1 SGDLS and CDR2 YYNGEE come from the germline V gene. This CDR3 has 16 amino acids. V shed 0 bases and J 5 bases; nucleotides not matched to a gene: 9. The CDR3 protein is CASSVESSGLGDTQYF. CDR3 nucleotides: TGTGCCAGCAGCGTAGAGAGTAGCGGGTTGGGAGATACGCAGTATTTT.

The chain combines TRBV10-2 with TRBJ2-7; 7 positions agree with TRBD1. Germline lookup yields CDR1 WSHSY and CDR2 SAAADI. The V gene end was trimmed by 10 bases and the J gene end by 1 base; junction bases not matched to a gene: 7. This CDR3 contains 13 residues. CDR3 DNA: TGCGCCACCCGGCCAGGGGGTTCCTACGAGCAGTACTTC. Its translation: CATRPGGSYEQYF.

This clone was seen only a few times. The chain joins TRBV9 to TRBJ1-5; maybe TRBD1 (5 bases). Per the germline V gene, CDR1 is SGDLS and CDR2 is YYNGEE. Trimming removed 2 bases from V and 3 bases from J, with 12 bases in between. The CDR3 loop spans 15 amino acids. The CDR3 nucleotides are TGTGCCAGCAGCGTCGACAGTCGAATCAATCAGCCCCAGCATTTT. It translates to CASSVDSRINQPQHF.

CDR3 in amino acids: CASSGRGDWSGNTIYF. The CDR3 DNA follows: TGTGCCAGCAGCGGAAGAGGGGACTGGTCTGGAAACACCATATATTTT. The chain carries TRBV13 and TRBJ1-3, with a weak D call TRBD1 (5 bases). With 5 bases removed from V and 1 base from J, the gap between germline ends came to 15 bases. Germline CDR1 reads PRHDT; CDR2 reads FYEKMQ (reference sequence). CDR3 length: 16 residues.

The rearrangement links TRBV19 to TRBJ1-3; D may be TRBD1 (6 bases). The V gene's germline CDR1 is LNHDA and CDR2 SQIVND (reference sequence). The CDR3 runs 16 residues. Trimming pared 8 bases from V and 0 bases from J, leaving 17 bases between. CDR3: CASGGGTGSSGNTIYF. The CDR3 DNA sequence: TGTGCCAGTGGAGGGGGGACTGGAAGCTCTGGAAACACCATATATTTT.

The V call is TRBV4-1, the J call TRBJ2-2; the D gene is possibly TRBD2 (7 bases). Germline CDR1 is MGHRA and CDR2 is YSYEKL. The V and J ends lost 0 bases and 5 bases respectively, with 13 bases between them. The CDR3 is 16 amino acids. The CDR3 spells CASSQEGGGVTGELFF. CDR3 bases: TGCGCCAGCAGCCAAGAAGGCGGGGGCGTTACCGGGGAGCTGTTTTTT.

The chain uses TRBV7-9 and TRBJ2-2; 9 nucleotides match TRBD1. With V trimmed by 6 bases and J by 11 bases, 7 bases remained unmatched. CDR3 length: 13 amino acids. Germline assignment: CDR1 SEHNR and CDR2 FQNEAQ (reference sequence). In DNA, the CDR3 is TGTGCCAGCAGTGGGACAGGGACAGTTGAGCTGTTTTTT. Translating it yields CASSGTGTVELFF.

The CDR3 nucleotides are TGTGCCAGCAGTGAGAGTCAGCCCCAGCATTTT. Translating gives CASSESQPQHF. This chain uses TRBV6-1 with TRBJ1-5; no reliable D call. Trimming cost V 3 bases and J 6 bases, with 3 bases left between them. CDR1 is MNHNS and CDR2 is SASEGT in the germline V gene. The CDR3 loop spans 11 amino acids.

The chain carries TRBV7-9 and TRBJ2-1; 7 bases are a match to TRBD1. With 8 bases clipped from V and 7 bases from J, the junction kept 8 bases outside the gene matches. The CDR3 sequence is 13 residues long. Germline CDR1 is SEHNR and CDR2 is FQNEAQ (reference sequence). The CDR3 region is CASDRDSGNEQFF. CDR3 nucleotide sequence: TGTGCCAGCGATCGGGACAGCGGAAATGAGCAGTTCTTC. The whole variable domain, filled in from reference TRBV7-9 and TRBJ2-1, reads DTGVSQNPRHKITKRGQNVTFRCDPISEHNRLYWYRQTLGQGPEFLTYFQNEAQLEKSRLLSDRFSAERPKGSFSTLEIQRTEQGDSAMYLCASDRDSGNEQFFGPGTRLTVL.

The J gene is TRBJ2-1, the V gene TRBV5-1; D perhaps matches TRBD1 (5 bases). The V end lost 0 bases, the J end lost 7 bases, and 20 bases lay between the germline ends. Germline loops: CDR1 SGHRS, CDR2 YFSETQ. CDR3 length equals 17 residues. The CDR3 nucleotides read TGCGCCAGCAGCTTGGTCGGTTCATTGGCATACAGGAATGAGCAGTTCTTC. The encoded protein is CASSLVGSLAYRNEQFF.

The CDR3 DNA reads as TGCGCCAGCAGCTTCCAGAGGAACCAAGAGACCCAGTACTTC. This codes for CASSFQRNQETQYF. V is TRBV5-1 and J is TRBJ2-5; D call uncertain. Germline lookup yields CDR1 SGHRS and CDR2 YFSETQ. V was trimmed by 2 bases and J by 0 bases, leaving 8 bases between them. The CDR3 length is 14 residues. Together with reference TRBV5-1 and TRBJ2-5, the CDR3 gives the full variable domain: KAGVTQTPRYLIKTRGQQVTLSCSPISGHRSVSWYQQTPGQGLQFLFEYFSETQRNKGNFPGRFSGRQFSNSRSEMNVSTLELGDSALYLCASSFQRNQETQYFGPGTRLLVL.

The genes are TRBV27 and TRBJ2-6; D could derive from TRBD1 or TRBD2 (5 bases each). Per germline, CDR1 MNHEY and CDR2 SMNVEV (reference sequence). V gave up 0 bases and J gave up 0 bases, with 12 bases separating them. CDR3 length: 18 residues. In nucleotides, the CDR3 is TGTGCCAGCAGTTTATCGTTGGGGGTCTACTCTGGGGCCAACGTCCTGACTTTC. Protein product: CASSLSLGVYSGANVLTF.

CDR3 bases: TGCGCCAGCAGCTTAGGGCAGGGGGCGGAGGAGCAGTACTTC. It specifies CASSLGQGAEEQYF. The chain has TRBV5-1 and TRBJ2-7, with TRBD1 matching over 8 bases. Per germline, CDR1 SGHRS and CDR2 YFSETQ. The CDR3 covers 14 residues. V shed 2 bases and J 7 bases; nucleotides not matched to a gene: 8.

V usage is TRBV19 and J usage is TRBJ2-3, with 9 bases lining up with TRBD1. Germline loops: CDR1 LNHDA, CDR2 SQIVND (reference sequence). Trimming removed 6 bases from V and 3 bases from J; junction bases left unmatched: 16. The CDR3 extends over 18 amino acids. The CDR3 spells CASSPHAYGQGKTDTQYF. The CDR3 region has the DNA TGTGCCAGTAGCCCCCACGCCTATGGACAGGGGAAAACAGATACGCAGTATTTT.

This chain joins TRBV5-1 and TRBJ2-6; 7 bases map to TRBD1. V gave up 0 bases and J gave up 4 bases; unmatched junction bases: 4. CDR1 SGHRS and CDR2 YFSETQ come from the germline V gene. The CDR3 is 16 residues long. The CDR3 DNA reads TGCGCCAGCAGCTTGGAGGGGGCTCTGGGGGCCAACGTCCTGACTTTC. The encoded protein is CASSLEGALGANVLTF.

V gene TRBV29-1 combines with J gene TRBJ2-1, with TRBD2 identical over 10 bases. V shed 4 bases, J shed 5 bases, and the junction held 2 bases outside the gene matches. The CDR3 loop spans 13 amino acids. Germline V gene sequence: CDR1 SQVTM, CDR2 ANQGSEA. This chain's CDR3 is CSVGTSGNNEQFF. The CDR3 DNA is TGCAGCGTTGGAACTAGCGGGAACAATGAGCAGTTCTTC.

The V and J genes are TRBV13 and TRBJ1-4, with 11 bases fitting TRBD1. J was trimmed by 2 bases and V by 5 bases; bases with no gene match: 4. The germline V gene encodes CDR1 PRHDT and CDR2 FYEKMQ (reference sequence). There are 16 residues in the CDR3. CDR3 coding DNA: TGTGCCAGCAGCCCATGGACAGGGGGCACTAATGAAAAACTGTTTTTT. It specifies CASSPWTGGTNEKLFF.

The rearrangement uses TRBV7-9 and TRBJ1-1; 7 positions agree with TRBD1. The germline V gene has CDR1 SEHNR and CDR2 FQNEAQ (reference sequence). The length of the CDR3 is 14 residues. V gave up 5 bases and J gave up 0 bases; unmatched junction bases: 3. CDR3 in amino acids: CASSQGQMNTEAFF. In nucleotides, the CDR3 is TGTGCCAGCAGCCAGGGACAGATGAACACTGAAGCTTTCTTT. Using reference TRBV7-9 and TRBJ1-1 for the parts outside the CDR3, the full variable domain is DTGVSQNPRHKITKRGQNVTFRCDPISEHNRLYWYRQTLGQGPEFLTYFQNEAQLEKSRLLSDRFSAERPKGSFSTLEIQRTEQGDSAMYLCASSQGQMNTEAFFGQGTRLTVV.

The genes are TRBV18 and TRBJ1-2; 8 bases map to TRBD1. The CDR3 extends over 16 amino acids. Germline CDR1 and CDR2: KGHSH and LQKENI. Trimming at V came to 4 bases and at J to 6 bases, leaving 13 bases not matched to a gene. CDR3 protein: CASSQTATGDEDGYTF. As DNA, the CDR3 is TGTGCCAGCTCACAGACCGCGACAGGGGATGAAGATGGCTACACCTTC.

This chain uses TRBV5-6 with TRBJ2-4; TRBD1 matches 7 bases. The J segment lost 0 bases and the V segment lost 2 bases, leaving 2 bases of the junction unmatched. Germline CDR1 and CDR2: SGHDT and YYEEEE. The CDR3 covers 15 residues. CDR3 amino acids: CASSLQGLAKNIQYF. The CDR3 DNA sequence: TGTGCCAGCAGCTTACAGGGGTTAGCCAAAAACATTCAGTACTTC.

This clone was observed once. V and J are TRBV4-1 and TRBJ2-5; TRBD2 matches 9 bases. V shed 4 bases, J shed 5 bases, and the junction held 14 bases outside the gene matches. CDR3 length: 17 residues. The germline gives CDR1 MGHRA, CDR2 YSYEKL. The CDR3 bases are TGCGCCAGCAGCCCCACCCGGGCTAGCGGGAAATCGGAGACCCAGTACTTC. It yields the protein CASSPTRASGKSETQYF.